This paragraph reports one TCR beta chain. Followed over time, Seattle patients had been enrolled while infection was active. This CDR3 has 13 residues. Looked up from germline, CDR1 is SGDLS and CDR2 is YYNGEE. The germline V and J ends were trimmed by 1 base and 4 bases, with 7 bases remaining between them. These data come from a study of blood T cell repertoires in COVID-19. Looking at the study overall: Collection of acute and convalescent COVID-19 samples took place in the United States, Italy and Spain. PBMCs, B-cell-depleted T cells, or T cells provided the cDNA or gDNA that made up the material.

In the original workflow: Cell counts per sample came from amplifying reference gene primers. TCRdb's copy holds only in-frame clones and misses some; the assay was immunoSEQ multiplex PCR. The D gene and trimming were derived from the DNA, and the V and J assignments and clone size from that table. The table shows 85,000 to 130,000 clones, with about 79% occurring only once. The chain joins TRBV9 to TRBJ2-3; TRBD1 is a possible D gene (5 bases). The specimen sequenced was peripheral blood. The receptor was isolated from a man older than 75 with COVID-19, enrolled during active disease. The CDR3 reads CASSVQGPDTQYF. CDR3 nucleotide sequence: TGTGCCAGCAGCGTACAGGGTCCAGATACGCAGTATTTT.